This T cell receptor (beta chain) was sequenced for a study of shared T cell receptors in the human thymus. The CDR3 runs 13 residues. Germline V gene lookup returns CDR1 MRHNA and CDR2 SNTAGT. Trimming removed 8 bases from V and 7 bases from J, with 15 bases in between. TCRdb's copy holds only in-frame clones and misses some; the assay was immunoSEQ multiplex PCR. The sample has about 730,000 clones; approximately 85% are singletons. This sample also appeared in a second study, on human thymus T cells. That source notes: The authors found apparently biased V and J gene usage in thymic and blood repertoires.

The clonotype comes from a girl under two years old with a congenital heart defect. Material for sequencing was thymocytes. The rearrangement uses TRBV6-4 and TRBJ2-1; perhaps TRBD2 as D (6 bases). CDR3 loop: CASRRRAWNEQFF. The CDR3 DNA follows: TGTGCCAGCCGAAGGAGGGCCTGGAATGAGCAGTTCTTC.